Shown below are 13 T cell receptor beta chains from a single sample sequenced in a study of shared clonotypes between healthy human individuals. TCRdb keeps only in-frame clones here, not all; method: immunoSEQ multiplex PCR. The sample contains 600,000 to 750,000 clones, around 70% of which appear only once. The specimen sequenced was memory CD4+ T cells sorted from blood. Subset specified: CD45RA-negative fraction. These receptors all stem from a woman under 40 in good health.

The chain links TRBV7-8 to TRBJ2-7, with TRBD2 as a possible D gene (5 bases). This CDR3 is built from 15 residues. Germline lookup yields CDR1 SGHVS and CDR2 FQNEAQ. Deletions cut 3 bases from V and 7 bases from J, with 19 bases between. CDR3 amino acids: CASSFPSTHPGEQYF. CDR3 bases: TGTGCCAGCAGCTTCCCCAGTACCCATCCGGGGGAGCAGTACTTC.

V usage is TRBV10-3 and J usage is TRBJ2-1; TRBD2 might be the D (6 bases). Trimming cost V 10 bases and J 5 bases, with 15 bases left between them. In germline, CDR1 is ENHRY, CDR2 SYGVKD. The CDR3 runs 13 residues. CDR3 residues: CATGGRTNNEQFF. The DNA of the CDR3 is TGTGCCACCGGGGGACGGACAAACAATGAGCAGTTCTTC.

The rearrangement uses TRBV18 and TRBJ2-3; TRBD2 might be the D (6 bases). The germline V gene encodes CDR1 KGHSH and CDR2 LQKENI. CDR3 length: 18 amino acids. V was shortened by 6 bases and J by 0 bases, with 22 bases between the two germline ends. In nucleotides, the CDR3 is TGTGCCAGCTCCTCCAGAGCCGCGGGGTTCGCTAGCACAGATACGCAGTATTTT. It yields the protein CASSSRAAGFASTDTQYF.

The V call is TRBV30, the J call TRBJ2-5, with unresolved D. This CDR3 has 13 residues. Germline assignment: CDR1 GTSNPN and CDR2 SVGIG (reference sequence). Trimming removed 2 bases from V and 2 bases from J, with 9 bases in between. CDR3 coding DNA: TGTGCCTGGAGTTTAGACGGTCAAGAGACCCAGTACTTC. Translating it yields CAWSLDGQETQYF.

J is TRBJ2-3 and V is TRBV6-1, with 12 bases lining up with TRBD1. CDR1 and CDR2 from the germline V gene are MNHNS and SASEGT. V trimming: 3 bases; J trimming: 2 bases; junction bases outside the gene matches: 0. This CDR3 has 15 amino acids. CDR3 bases: TGTGCCAGCAGTGAGGGACAGGGGGCCACAGATACGCAGTATTTT. This encodes CASSEGQGATDTQYF.

This chain links TRBV19 with TRBJ1-3; D call uncertain. Germline values: CDR1 LNHDA, CDR2 SQIVND (reference sequence). The CDR3 is made up of 12 amino acids. V shed 3 bases and J shed 1 base, with 1 base lying between them. CDR3 residues: CASSISGNTIYF. Here the CDR3 DNA reads TGTGCCAGTAGTATTTCTGGAAACACCATATATTTT.

The V gene is TRBV19, the J gene TRBJ1-2, with D perhaps matching TRBD1 (5 bases). Per germline, CDR1 LNHDA and CDR2 SQIVND (reference sequence). Trimming shortened V by 5 bases and J by 7 bases, and 11 bases separated the two germline ends. CDR3 size: 12 residues. CDR3 in DNA: TGTGCCAGTAGTCCCGGGACTTTTGGCTACACCTTC. It encodes CASSPGTFGYTF.

The table lists this clone with a few counts. V gene TRBV5-4 combines with J gene TRBJ1-2; D unresolved. Germline V gene sequence: CDR1 SGHNT, CDR2 YYREEE (reference sequence). V lost 3 bases to trimming and J lost 8 bases, with 11 bases between them. The CDR3 has 12 residues. CDR3 nucleotide sequence: TGTGCCAGCAGCTCCACAGTTGGAGGCTACACCTTC. This encodes CASSSTVGGYTF.

In this sample, this clone turned up a few times. The V gene is TRBV28, the J gene TRBJ1-1; TRBD1 might be the D (6 bases). This CDR3 spans 16 amino acids. Per germline, CDR1 MDHEN and CDR2 SYDVKM. Trimming stripped 7 bases from V and 5 bases from J, with 23 bases between. This chain's CDR3 is CASKSPPGGRGTEAFF. The CDR3 DNA reads TGTGCCAGCAAATCCCCCCCAGGTGGCAGGGGAACTGAAGCTTTCTTT.

The chain couples TRBV5-4 to TRBJ2-5, with D hard to call. The CDR3 extends over 14 amino acids. V lost 1 base to trimming and J lost 2 bases, with 9 bases between them. Per germline, CDR1 SGHNT and CDR2 YYREEE (reference sequence). The CDR3 loop reads CASSLIPEQETQYF. The CDR3 DNA is TGTGCCAGCAGCTTGATCCCGGAACAAGAGACCCAGTACTTC.

The rearrangement joins TRBV30 to TRBJ2-7; D ambiguous. V shed 3 bases and J shed 10 bases, with 16 bases lying between them. The CDR3 contains 12 residues. Germline CDR1 GTSNPN, CDR2 SVGIG (reference sequence). CDR3 region: CAWSPTPLHQYF. The CDR3 DNA sequence: TGTGCCTGGAGCCCTACGCCGCTCCATCAGTACTTC.

The chain combines TRBV7-7 with TRBJ2-5; 14 bases line up with TRBD2. The CDR3 runs 17 residues. The trim removed 4 bases at V and 4 bases at J, leaving 8 bases unmatched. Germline CDR1 and CDR2: SSHAT and FNYEAQ (reference sequence). In DNA, the CDR3 is TGTGCCAGCAGCTCTACTCGCGGGACTAGCGGGAGAGAGACCCAGTACTTC. It specifies CASSSTRGTSGRETQYF.

This clone was observed many times. Other DNA sequences in this specimen translate into the identical CDR3. This rearrangement joins TRBV28 to TRBJ1-2; possible D gene TRBD1, 6 bases. The germline V gene encodes CDR1 MDHEN and CDR2 SYDVKM. The ends were cut back, 1 base at V and 3 bases at J, with 6 bases in the middle. The CDR3 runs to 13 residues. In DNA form, the CDR3 reads TGTGCCAGCAGTTTATACAGGGACTATGGCTACACCTTC. Translating gives CASSLYRDYGYTF.